This TCR beta chain comes out of a study of vaccination and CD4 T cells after COVID-19. Treatment reported: roughly nine-day PBMC culture with coronavirus spike peptide pools or control peptides (ViraFEST assay). Scientists separated out CD4+ T cells through negative selection following 10 days in culture. V shed 1 base and J 5 bases; nucleotides not matched to a gene: 14. This CDR3 is 17 amino acids long. The V gene's germline CDR1 is DFQATT and CDR2 SNEGSKA (reference sequence). Sequencing of DNA taken from cultured CD4+ T cells relied on the Oncomine TCR Beta short-read assay. TCRdb passed the PCR reads through MiXCR, listing each CDR3 protein once. The profile shows about 10,000 distinct CDR3 sequences, 26% of them singletons. As to this clonotype: The antigen is not known.

The sequenced sample was CD4+ T cells from blood, cultured in vitro, obtained before SARS-CoV-2 vaccination. This chain connects TRBV20-1 to TRBJ1-1; 9 bases agree with TRBD1. This clonotype was sampled from a human donor who received a COVID-19 vaccine. The DNA of the CDR3 is TGCAGTGCTAGAGGTCAACGAGGAACAGGGGGCCGGACTGAAGCTTTCTTT. Translated, it gives CSARGQRGTGGRTEAFF.